The clone carrying this T cell receptor (beta chain) occurred a few times. This specimen comes from a study of shared clonotypes between healthy human individuals. The CDR3 spans 15 residues. Per germline, CDR1 MNHEY and CDR2 SMNVEV (reference sequence). V lost 3 bases and J 0 bases, leaving 12 bases between the germline ends. Clones were read by immunoSEQ multiplex PCR, and TCRdb kept only the in-frame ones, dropping some. This table has 950,000 to 1,100,000 clones, approximately 68% appearing once. The chain has TRBV27 and TRBJ2-7; D is unclear. This receptor was identified in a man aged 18 to 29 in good health. Sequenced input: memory CD4+ T cells sorted from blood. Subset given: CD45RA-negative fraction. CDR3 in amino acids: CASSFRFPSSYEQYF. The CDR3 nucleotides read TGTGCCAGCAGTTTTCGTTTCCCCAGCTCCTACGAGCAGTACTTC.